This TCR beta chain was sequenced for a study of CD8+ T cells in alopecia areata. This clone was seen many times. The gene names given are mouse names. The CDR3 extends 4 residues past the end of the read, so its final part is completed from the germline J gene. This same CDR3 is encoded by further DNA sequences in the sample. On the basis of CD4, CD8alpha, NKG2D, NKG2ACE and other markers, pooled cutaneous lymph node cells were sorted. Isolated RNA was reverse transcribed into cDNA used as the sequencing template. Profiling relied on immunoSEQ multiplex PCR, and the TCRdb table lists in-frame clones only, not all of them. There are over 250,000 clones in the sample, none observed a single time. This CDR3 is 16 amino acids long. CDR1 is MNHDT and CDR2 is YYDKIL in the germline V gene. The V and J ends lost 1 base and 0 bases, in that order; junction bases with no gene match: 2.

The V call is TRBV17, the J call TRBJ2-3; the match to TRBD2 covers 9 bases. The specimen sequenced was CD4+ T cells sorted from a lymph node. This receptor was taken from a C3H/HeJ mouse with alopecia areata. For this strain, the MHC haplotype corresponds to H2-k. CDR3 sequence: CASSRGLGASAETLYF. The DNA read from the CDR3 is TGTGCTAGCAGTAGAGGACTGGGGGCTAGTGCAGAA.